The clone carrying this TCR beta chain came up many times. CDR1 and CDR2 from the germline V gene are LNHNV and YYDKDF (reference sequence). CDR3 length: 14 amino acids. Trimming left V 0 bases short and J 8 bases short, with 8 bases between. This specimen belongs to a study of T-cell reconstitution after alpha-beta-depleted transplantation in children. The library targeted TCRbeta and was prepared with unique molecular identifiers. TCRdb used MiXCR to reprocess the PCR reads, holding one entry per CDR3 protein. Counted here are 240,000 or so distinct CDR3 sequences, about 11% occurring once; the ten biggest clones make up approximately 2.9%.

This sequence was found in a human donor who donated a stem cell graft to a child with acute lymphoblastic leukemia. The V call is TRBV15, the J call TRBJ1-6; D unresolved. This sample comprised PBMCs from the stem cell graft donor, obtained from the stem cell graft. Written as DNA, the CDR3 is TGTGCCACCAGCAGAGATTACGTAGATTCACCCCTCCACTTT. Residues: CATSRDYVDSPLHF.